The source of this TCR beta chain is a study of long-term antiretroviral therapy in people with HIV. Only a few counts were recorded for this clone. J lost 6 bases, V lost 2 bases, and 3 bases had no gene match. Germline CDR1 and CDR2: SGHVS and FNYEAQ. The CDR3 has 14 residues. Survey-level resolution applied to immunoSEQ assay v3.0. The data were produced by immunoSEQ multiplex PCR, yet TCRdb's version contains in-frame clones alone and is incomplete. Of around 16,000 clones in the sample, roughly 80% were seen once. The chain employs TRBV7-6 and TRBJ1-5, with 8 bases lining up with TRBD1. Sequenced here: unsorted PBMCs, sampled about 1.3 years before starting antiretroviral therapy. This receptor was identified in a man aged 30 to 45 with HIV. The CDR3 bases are TGTGCCAGCAGCTTAACGGACAGGGCTCAGCCCCAGCATTTT. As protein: CASSLTDRAQPQHF.